These 18 T cell receptor beta chains came from one sample sequenced in a study of T-cell reconstitution after alpha-beta-depleted transplantation in children. Unique molecular identifiers were used in preparing the TCRbeta library. TCRdb re-derived calls from the PCR reads in MiXCR, one entry per CDR3 protein. The table includes about 250,000 distinct CDR3 sequences, roughly 25% detected once. The sample here was PBMCs, mostly from graft donor cells, taken 360 days after TCRalphabeta/CD19-depleted stem cell transplant. The receptors were sampled from a female patient aged 2-10 years who had a stem cell transplant for congenital amegakaryocytic thrombocytopenia, so the T cells may come from the graft donor.

The J gene is TRBJ1-4, the V gene TRBV5-1, with unresolved D. Germline V gives CDR1 SGHRS, CDR2 YFSETQ. The CDR3 has 15 amino acids. Trimming took off 0 bases at V and 0 bases at J, with 6 bases between the two ends. For the CDR3, the DNA is TGCGCCAGCAGCTTGGGACATGCAACTAATGAAAAACTGTTTTTT. Its protein is CASSLGHATNEKLFF.

The gene calls are TRBV5-1 and TRBJ1-2; D might be TRBD1 (5 bases). The V gene's germline CDR1 is SGHRS and CDR2 YFSETQ. The CDR3 is 15 amino acids. Trimming left V 1 base short and J 4 bases short, with 14 bases between. The CDR3 nucleotides read TGCGCCAGCAGCTTGATCGGTGGGGCGAGCTATGGCTACACCTTC. Protein product: CASSLIGGASYGYTF.

This clonotype showed up many times. This chain joins TRBV12-3 or TRBV12-4 and TRBJ2-3; possibly TRBD1 for D (5 bases). This CDR3 contains 16 residues. Trimming removed 1 base at V and 0 bases at J, with 11 bases between. CDR3 nucleotides: TGTGCCAGCAGTTTAGGGACGCGGACAAGCACAGATACGCAGTATTTT. As protein: CASSLGTRTSTDTQYF.

V is TRBV6-5 and J is TRBJ2-3, with D possibly being TRBD2 (5 bases). V was trimmed by 2 bases and J by 0 bases, leaving 6 bases between them. CDR1 and CDR2 from the germline V gene are MNHEY and SVGAGI. The CDR3 runs 14 residues. In DNA, the CDR3 is TGTGCCAGCAGTTACAGGGAGAGCACAGATACGCAGTATTTT. Translated, it gives CASSYRESTDTQYF.

This clonotype has more than one count but fewer than ten. The genes are TRBV7-9 and TRBJ2-7; D gene uncertain. The CDR3 runs 14 residues. V lost 5 bases and J lost 5, with 16 bases in between. Germline CDR1 SEHNR, CDR2 FQNEAQ (reference sequence). The CDR3 sequence is CASSQPWVVDEQYF. As DNA, the CDR3 is TGTGCCAGCAGCCAACCCTGGGTTGTGGACGAGCAGTACTTC.

There are many counts of this clonotype. V usage is TRBV5-1 and J usage is TRBJ1-1; D call uncertain. From germline, CDR1 is SGHRS and CDR2 YFSETQ. The germline V and J ends were trimmed by 0 bases and 4 bases, with 13 bases remaining between them. The CDR3 has 15 amino acids. The CDR3 here is CASSLVVRAGTEAFF. CDR3 nucleotides: TGCGCCAGCAGCTTGGTAGTCCGAGCGGGCACTGAAGCTTTCTTT. Together with reference TRBV5-1 and TRBJ1-1, the CDR3 gives the full variable domain: KAGVTQTPRYLIKTRGQQVTLSCSPISGHRSVSWYQQTPGQGLQFLFEYFSETQRNKGNFPGRFSGRQFSNSRSEMNVSTLELGDSALYLCASSLVVRAGTEAFFGQGTRLTVV.

V is TRBV30 and J is TRBJ1-2; TRBD1 agrees at 9 bases. CDR3 size: 14 residues. Germline trimming cut 2 bases from V and 1 base from J; bases unmatched to any gene: 2. Germline V lookup: CDR1 GTSNPN, CDR2 SVGIG (reference sequence). The CDR3 sequence is CAWSRDRDNYGYTF. The CDR3 DNA is TGTGCCTGGAGTAGGGACAGGGATAACTATGGCTACACCTTC.

On this clonotype: The junction departs from the called germline gene at one end, perhaps through a read error. This rearrangement joins TRBV6-5 to TRBJ2-7; 9 positions agree with TRBD2. Germline V gene data show CDR1 as MNHEY and CDR2 as SVGAGI. This CDR3 comprises 15 residues. The CDR3 nucleotides are TGTACCAGCAGTTACTCGCGGACTAGCGACTACGAGCAGTACTTC. This sequence encodes CTSSYSRTSDYEQYF.

This clonotype was found a few times. The chain joins TRBV27 to TRBJ2-1; 11 bases align to TRBD2. V trimming: 11 bases; J trimming: 5 bases; junction bases outside the gene matches: 23. The CDR3 consists of 19 residues. Germline V gives CDR1 MNHEY, CDR2 SMNVEV (reference sequence). The CDR3 is CAGRIRTSGSSTTDNEQFF. The DNA for the CDR3 is TGTGCCGGGCGTATCCGTACTAGCGGGAGTTCTACGACCGACAATGAGCAGTTCTTC.

The V gene is TRBV20-1, the J gene TRBJ2-1; tentatively, D is TRBD2 (6 bases). Germline CDR1 reads DFQATT; CDR2 reads SNEGSKA (reference sequence). V was trimmed by 3 bases and J by 2 bases, leaving 11 bases between them. The CDR3 is 14 amino acids. CDR3 sequence (DNA): TGCAGTGCTAGTCCTAGCGACACCTACAATGAGCAGTTCTTC. Its protein product is CSASPSDTYNEQFF.

The V and J genes are TRBV6-5 and TRBJ1-1; no clear D gene. The V end lost 0 bases, the J end lost 6 bases, and 14 bases lay between the germline ends. The CDR3 covers 15 residues. Germline V CDR1 and CDR2: MNHEY, SVGAGI. The CDR3 region is CASSYSMRVKAEAFF. The DNA for the CDR3 is TGTGCCAGCAGTTACTCGATGAGGGTAAAGGCTGAAGCTTTCTTT.

V and J are TRBV4-2 and TRBJ2-3; a weak D match, TRBD1 (5 bases). The CDR3 covers 15 residues. The germline CDR1 and CDR2 sequences are LGHNA and YNFKEQ. V lost 0 bases and J lost 2, with 9 bases in between. CDR3: CASSQDPGYTDTQYF. CDR3 coding DNA: TGTGCCAGCAGCCAAGACCCAGGGTACACAGATACGCAGTATTTT.

CDR3 nucleotide sequence: TGTGCCAGCAGTTTAGGTGGGGGAGAAGAGACCCAGTACTTC. Protein sequence: CASSLGGGEETQYF. The V and J genes are TRBV28 and TRBJ2-5; D is possibly TRBD1 or TRBD2 (5 bases each). Per germline, CDR1 MDHEN and CDR2 SYDVKM. Trimming removed 2 bases from V and 3 bases from J, with 10 bases in between. The CDR3 has 14 residues.

This clonotype has only a few counts. This sequence joins TRBV20-1 and TRBJ2-4; 7 nucleotides match TRBD2. With V trimmed by 0 bases and J by 7 bases, 9 bases remained unmatched. The length of the CDR3 is 15 residues. Germline V gives CDR1 DFQATT, CDR2 SNEGSKA (reference sequence). CDR3 nucleotides: TGCAGTGCTAGAGAGGAGGGAGGGGTTCTTAACATTCAGTACTTC. This gives the protein CSAREEGGVLNIQYF.

A few counts support this clonotype. This rearrangement joins TRBV19 to TRBJ2-1; TRBD2 is a possible D gene (6 bases). V gave up 4 bases and J gave up 7 bases, with 17 bases separating them. This CDR3 comprises 15 residues. CDR1 and CDR2 (germline): LNHDA, SQIVND (reference sequence). CDR3 in amino acids: CASSRPGTAGNEQFF. In DNA form, the CDR3 reads TGTGCCAGTAGTAGGCCCGGGACCGCGGGAAATGAGCAGTTCTTC.

The V call is TRBV27, the J call TRBJ2-7, with TRBD2 identical over 10 bases. CDR3 length equals 14 residues. The germline V gene encodes CDR1 MNHEY and CDR2 SMNVEV (reference sequence). V lost 6 bases and J lost 2; bases outside the gene matches: 4. The CDR3 bases are TGTGCCAGCAGGAGGCTAGCGGGGGCCTACGAGCAGTACTTC. Protein product: CASRRLAGAYEQYF.

This clonotype was counted a few times. CDR3 loop: CASQVGTGGAETQYF. The DNA of the CDR3 is TGTGCCTCGCAGGTAGGGACAGGGGGCGCAGAGACCCAGTACTTC. The chain joins TRBV10-3 to TRBJ2-5, with 12 bases identical to TRBD1. Germline V gene sequence: CDR1 ENHRY, CDR2 SYGVKD. The V gene end was trimmed by 11 bases and the J gene end by 4 bases; junction bases not matched to a gene: 11. This CDR3 spans 15 amino acids.

The rearrangement uses TRBV5-4 and TRBJ2-5; D is possibly TRBD1 (6 bases). The germline CDR1 and CDR2 sequences are SGHNT and YYREEE (reference sequence). V lost 0 bases to trimming and J lost 5 bases, with 14 bases between them. This CDR3 spans 15 amino acids. CDR3: CASSLGTDALETQYF. The CDR3 bases are TGTGCCAGCAGCTTGGGGACAGATGCTCTGGAGACCCAGTACTTC.